One and the same sample provided the 25 T cell receptor beta chains below, sequenced in a study of PD-1 and CTLA-4 blockade in melanoma. Assay used: immunoSEQ multiplex PCR; TCRdb lists only in-frame clones, some missing. The sample has around 15,000 clones, 70% seen once; the top ten hold around 14%. The specimen comprised CD8+ T cells from peripheral blood, sampled from a patient given anti-PD-1 treatment. These receptors were obtained from a human donor with melanoma.

The rearrangement joins TRBV12-5 to TRBJ2-7; D is possibly TRBD1 (7 bases). With 0 bases removed from V and 7 bases from J, the gap between germline ends came to 16 bases. Germline CDR1 reads LGHNT; CDR2 reads FRNRAP. This CDR3 has 15 amino acids. CDR3 protein: CASGLVSTGTREQYF. The DNA for the CDR3 is TGTGCTAGTGGTTTGGTATCGACAGGGACTCGGGAGCAGTACTTC.

This clone was seen once. This chain links TRBV7-2 with TRBJ2-1; the match to TRBD2 covers 12 bases. Germline V lookup: CDR1 SGHTA, CDR2 FQGNSA. This CDR3 has 16 amino acids. Unmatched junction bases numbered 9, after V lost 5 bases and J lost 7 bases. CDR3 DNA sequence: TGTGCCAGCAGCAGACTAGCGGGGGTACCCTGGAATGAGCAGTTCTTC. Amino acids: CASSRLAGVPWNEQFF.

This clone was seen a handful of times. J is TRBJ2-1 and V is TRBV5-1; D not resolved. The germline V gene has CDR1 SGHRS and CDR2 YFSETQ. The CDR3 is 11 amino acids. Trimming took off 4 bases at V and 9 bases at J, with 8 bases between the two ends. Written as DNA, the CDR3 is TGCGCCAGCAGCCCTGGCTCTGAGCAGTTCTTC. Protein sequence: CASSPGSEQFF.

The V gene is TRBV29-1, the J gene TRBJ2-7; no definite D call. Germline CDR1 SQVTM, CDR2 ANQGSEA. V lost 6 bases to trimming and J lost 3 bases, with 27 bases between them. The CDR3 extends over 17 amino acids. Here the CDR3 DNA reads TGCAGCGTCCACCTCGCCGCCTCTACCACCCCCTTCTACGAGCAGTACTTC. It translates to CSVHLAASTTPFYEQYF.

This clone was recorded a few times. The CDR3 nucleotides read TGTGCTAGTGGTTTGGCTCAGGGGGAATCCTATGGCTACACCTTC. This gives the protein CASGLAQGESYGYTF. The V gene is TRBV12-5, the J gene TRBJ1-2; 7 bases align to TRBD1. CDR3 length: 15 residues. V lost 1 base and J lost 4; bases outside the gene matches: 6. The germline V gene encodes CDR1 LGHNT and CDR2 FRNRAP. The full variable domain, rest sourced from reference TRBV12-5 and TRBJ1-2, is DARVTQTPRHKVTEMGQEVTMRCQPILGHNTVFWYRQTMMQGLELLAYFRNRAPLDDSGMPKDRFSAEMPDATLATLKIQPSEPRDSAVYFCASGLAQGESYGYTFGSGTRLTVV.

The rearrangement links TRBV24-1 to TRBJ1-6, with 9 bases matching TRBD1. After removal of 5 bases from V and 6 bases from J, the junction contained 10 bases not matched to a gene. The CDR3 consists of 17 residues. Germline V gene data show CDR1 as KGHDR and CDR2 as SFDVKD. CDR3 amino acids: CATSALQGAAFNSPLHF. The DNA of the CDR3 is TGTGCCACCAGTGCACTACAGGGGGCGGCTTTTAATTCACCCCTCCACTTT.

The chain links TRBV27 to TRBJ2-3, with a weak D call TRBD2 (5 bases). V lost 5 bases to trimming and J lost 1 base, with 10 bases between them. The CDR3 spans 14 residues. Germline CDR1 reads MNHEY; CDR2 reads SMNVEV (reference sequence). The CDR3 loop is CASSIISGTDTQYF. In DNA form, the CDR3 reads TGTGCCAGCAGTATTATTAGCGGCACAGATACGCAGTATTTT.

This sequence joins TRBV27 and TRBJ2-6, with 8 nucleotides matching TRBD1. This CDR3 has 17 residues. The V and J ends lost 5 bases and 4 bases, in that order; junction bases with no gene match: 10. The germline CDR1 and CDR2 sequences are MNHEY and SMNVEV (reference sequence). The CDR3 here is CASSPLSRGHGANVLTF. The CDR3 region has the DNA TGTGCCAGCAGTCCCCTTTCCAGGGGGCACGGGGCCAACGTCCTGACTTTC.

The chain uses TRBV3-1 (or the pseudogene TRBV3-2) and TRBJ2-5, with TRBD2 matching 10 bases. Germline trimming cut 4 bases from V and 2 bases from J; bases unmatched to any gene: 10. In germline, CDR1 is LGHDT, CDR2 YNNKEL (reference sequence). The CDR3 totals 17 residues. As DNA, the CDR3 is TGTGCCAGCAGCCGGACACCTAGCGGGGGTCTTCAAGAGACCCAGTACTTC. Translation: CASSRTPSGGLQETQYF.

The chain couples TRBV27 to TRBJ2-5, with D possibly matching TRBD1 (6 bases). Deletions cut 3 bases from V and 6 bases from J, with 17 bases between. The germline V gene has CDR1 MNHEY and CDR2 SMNVEV (reference sequence). This CDR3 has 15 residues. The CDR3 region is CASSFSGHPGKTQYF. The CDR3, as DNA: TGTGCCAGCAGTTTCTCGGGACACCCGGGGAAGACCCAGTACTTC.

The chain combines TRBV15 with TRBJ1-3; 7 bases are a match to TRBD1. This CDR3 has 15 residues. Losses at the gene ends were 4 bases for V and 2 bases for J; bases not matched to a gene: 5. CDR1 is LNHNV, CDR2 YYDKDF, per germline (reference sequence). The CDR3 DNA sequence: TGTGCCACCAGCAAAGACAGGGTGACTGGAAACACCATATATTTT. Encoded protein: CATSKDRVTGNTIYF.

The CDR3 DNA reads TGTGCCAGCAGTTTTGTGGGGACAGCAAGCGGAGCTTTCTTT. Translation: CASSFVGTASGAFF. The rearrangement links TRBV14 to TRBJ1-1, with 7 bases that match TRBD1. With V trimmed by 6 bases and J by 10 bases, 14 bases remained unmatched. The CDR3 loop spans 14 amino acids. From germline, CDR1 is SGHDN and CDR2 FVKESK.

This clone has more than one count but fewer than ten. This chain connects TRBV24-1 to TRBJ2-1; 10 bases are a match to TRBD2. Unmatched junction bases numbered 2, after V lost 8 bases and J lost 5 bases. Germline CDR1 and CDR2: KGHDR and SFDVKD. The CDR3 loop spans 13 amino acids. CDR3 bases: TGTGCCACCACTAGCGGGAGAAACAATGAGCAGTTCTTC. Translating it yields CATTSGRNNEQFF.

The chain is built from TRBV4-1 and TRBJ1-5; D unresolved. CDR1 is MGHRA, CDR2 YSYEKL, per germline. Trimming cost V 6 bases and J 1 base, with 19 bases left between them. CDR3 length: 17 amino acids. The CDR3 bases are TGCGCCAGCAGTTCTTTGGGCACTCTTGGAAGCAATCAGCCCCAGCATTTT. This gives the protein CASSSLGTLGSNQPQHF.

J is TRBJ2-1 and V is TRBV5-6, with unresolved D. V was pared by 1 base and J by 4 bases, with 15 bases between. Germline CDR1 is SGHDT and CDR2 is YYEEEE. The CDR3 contains 16 residues. The CDR3 DNA is TGTGCCAGCAGCTTGTATGTTCAGGCTCTGTACAATGAGCAGTTCTTC. This translates into CASSLYVQALYNEQFF.

The CDR3 region is CASSSGQGREQYF. The DNA for the CDR3 is TGTGCCAGCAGTTCGGGACAGGGTAGAGAGCAGTACTTC. The chain links TRBV6-5 to TRBJ2-7, with 9 bases aligning to TRBD1. The CDR3 contains 13 residues. The ends lost 4 bases at V and 7 bases at J; junction bases unmatched: 5. CDR1 and CDR2 (germline): MNHEY, SVGAGI.

This clone has more than one count but fewer than ten. This chain joins TRBV3-1 (or the pseudogene TRBV3-2) and TRBJ1-2, with D hard to call. This CDR3 spans 13 amino acids. Deletions cut 1 base from V and 4 bases from J, with 7 bases between. Germline CDR1 is LGHDT and CDR2 is YNNKEL (reference sequence). The CDR3 DNA is TGTGCCAGCAGCCAAGGGAATAGCTATGGCTACACCTTC. Protein product: CASSQGNSYGYTF.

This sequence joins TRBV12-3 or TRBV12-4 and TRBJ1-2; 8 bases line up with TRBD1. V shed 2 bases, J shed 8 bases, and the junction held 4 bases outside the gene matches. This CDR3 spans 13 amino acids. This CDR3 is CASSLPGQVGYTF. The CDR3 coding sequence is TGTGCCAGCAGTTTACCGGGACAGGTGGGCTACACCTTC.

The genes are TRBV15 and TRBJ1-5; the D gene is possibly TRBD1 (6 bases). The CDR3 totals 17 residues. V was trimmed by 0 bases and J by 3 bases, leaving 15 bases between them. CDR1 and CDR2 (germline): LNHNV, YYDKDF (reference sequence). This CDR3 reads CATSRDGGLAINQPQHF. For the CDR3, the DNA is TGTGCCACCAGCAGAGACGGGGGGCTCGCTATCAATCAGCCCCAGCATTTT.

The V call is TRBV24-1, the J call TRBJ2-7; D gene ambiguous. Germline lookup yields CDR1 KGHDR and CDR2 SFDVKD. The V end lost 7 bases, the J end lost 5 bases, and 8 bases lay between the germline ends. This CDR3 is 11 amino acids long. The CDR3 reads CATRASHEQYF. CDR3 nucleotide sequence: TGTGCCACCAGGGCCAGCCACGAGCAGTACTTC.

The chain carries TRBV7-2 and TRBJ1-1; D is uncertain. Trimming cost V 5 bases and J 3 bases, with 7 bases left between them. The CDR3 covers 12 residues. Germline V gene sequence: CDR1 SGHTA, CDR2 FQGNSA. CDR3 protein: CASSPDYTEAFF. The CDR3 nucleotides are TGTGCCAGCAGCCCGGATTACACTGAAGCTTTCTTT. The full variable domain, in which reference TRBV7-2 and TRBJ1-1 provide the parts outside the CDR3, is GAGVSQSPSNKVTEKGKDVELRCDPISGHTALYWYRQSLGQGLEFLIYFQGNSAPDKSGLPSDRFSAERTGGSVSTLTIQRTQQEDSAVYLCASSPDYTEAFFGQGTRLTVV.

The CDR3 here is CASSFGGTYNSPLHF. The CDR3 DNA reads as TGTGCCAGCAGCTTCGGAGGGACCTATAATTCACCCCTCCACTTT. The rearrangement joins TRBV11-2 to TRBJ1-6; no clear D gene. Looked up from germline, CDR1 is SGHAT and CDR2 is FQNNGV. This CDR3 has 15 amino acids. Between the trimmed V and J ends, which lost 3 bases and 2 bases, there was a span of 8 bases.

The J gene is TRBJ1-2, the V gene TRBV6-1, with D perhaps TRBD1 (6 bases). This CDR3 region has 16 residues. The V gene's germline CDR1 is MNHNS and CDR2 SASEGT. The V gene lost 2 bases and the J gene lost 8 bases, with 21 bases spanning the gap. The CDR3 DNA follows: TGTGCCAGCAGTGAATGGGCCGGACAGCCCTATGGGGGCTACACCTTC. Translation: CASSEWAGQPYGGYTF.

This clone was counted a few times. The V gene is TRBV9, the J gene TRBJ1-6; TRBD1 matches at 8 bases. This CDR3 region has 14 residues. CDR1 is SGDLS and CDR2 is YYNGEE in the germline V gene. Trimming at V came to 4 bases and at J to 7 bases, leaving 4 bases not matched to a gene. The CDR3 protein is CASSIGTGNSPLHF. The CDR3 nucleotides are TGTGCCAGCAGCATTGGGACAGGAAATTCACCCCTCCACTTT.

V and J are TRBV4-1 and TRBJ1-2; TRBD1 matches at 7 bases. Trimming cost V 1 base and J 4 bases; bases outside gene matches: 9. Germline CDR1 and CDR2: MGHRA and YSYEKL. This CDR3 has 16 amino acids. The CDR3 loop is CASSQGGTDLGYGYTF. CDR3 nucleotide sequence: TGCGCCAGCAGCCAAGGTGGGACAGACCTTGGCTATGGCTACACCTTC.